This T cell receptor (beta chain) appears in the sequencing data of a study of cytomegalovirus exposure and HLA in healthy donors. Broader study findings: Because they were indistinguishable, some V segments, including TRBV6-2 and TRBV6-3, were excluded. As immune exposure information, only CMV serostatus was available.

The CDR3 consists of 16 residues. Per the germline V gene, CDR1 is SGHAT and CDR2 is FQNNGV. Germline trimming cut 1 base from V and 0 bases from J; bases unmatched to any gene: 5. Participants comprised healthy donors of bone marrow. The table lists this clone with a count of one. What it binds is unknown. This PCR relied on a set of 60 Vbeta primers and 13 Jbeta primers. Only in-frame clones appear in the TCRdb table, and some are missing; sequencing was by immunoSEQ multiplex PCR. The table records around 150,000 clones, around three quarters of them present only once. Sequenced material: PBMCs. The V and J genes are TRBV11-2 and TRBJ2-5; 7 positions match TRBD2. This sequence originates from a man aged 40-49 years in good health and CMV-seropositive. CDR3 nucleotide sequence: TGTGCCAGCAGCTTAGGGGAGGGAGGAAACCAAGAGACCCAGTACTTC. This gives the protein CASSLGEGGNQETQYF.